This T cell receptor beta chain was recovered during a study of blood T cell repertoires in COVID-19 (dated by TCRdb to 2019 to 2021). With regard to the full study: Samples from collaborators originated in the United States, Italy and Spain and spanned both the acute and convalescent phases of COVID-19. The prospective study material was composed of cDNA or gDNA derived from T cells, B-cell-depleted T cells, or PBMCs. Subjects who had been exposed to COVID-19, were actively infected with it, or had recovered from it provided the deeply sampled blood TCRbeta repertoires that made up the dataset. A freely available public database, intended as a resource for researchers studying the immune response to SARS-CoV-2, is where the repertoires were released. The samples were drawn from two sources: the first 160 participants of the ongoing ImmuneRACE study, and 1,200 or so subjects contributed by 6 global collaborators. A de-identified subject ID, COVID-19 status, age in years and sex were almost always included in the sample metadata. Where HLA class I and class II types were available, the types were taken from metadata supplied by the sample provider, not from assay-based typing.

Collaborating institutions collected whole blood in K2EDTA tubes following their own protocols. For TCRbeta analysis, collaborator samples were shipped as frozen whole blood, as isolated PBMCs, or as DNA extracted from either sample type. TCRbeta CDR3 regions were amplified from genomic DNA using the immunoSEQ Assay, a bias-controlled multiplex PCR. The paper's processing steps were these. The number of nucleated cells in each sample was estimated from the amplification of reference gene primers within the assay. To quantify the absolute abundance of each unique TCRbeta CDR3 rearrangement, sequence reads were collapsed and filtered. For each sample, productive Simpson clonality was calculated as the square root of Simpson's diversity index over productive rearrangements. In TCRdb, the immuneACCESS table is reduced to in-frame sequences with V and J assigned. These tables do not hold every clone; where another copy was compared, an unresolved V gene accounts for under half, and the others remain unexplained. V, J and clone size are those of that table, while D and trimming were read from the DNA. The table for this sample lists roughly 140,000 clones; more than 80% of them were counted only once. The ten largest clones add up to 15% of the sample.

Overall study results and their limits: Clinical and demographic metadata were provided uncurated, with the amount varying by source and participant.

This clone was counted a single time. The target of this receptor is not known. Per-base quality was not reported, and no clone a single base away is much larger than it. This receptor was obtained from a woman in her forties with acute or convalescent COVID-19. The sample was peripheral blood.

The DNA sequence follows: TGTGCCAGCAGCGTAGAGTGGGGTCTAGCCGGAAACACCATATATTTT. The resulting protein is CASSVEWGLAGNTIYF. Recombination linked TRBV9 to TRBJ1-3, with the D gene uncertain. Reading the germline V gene gives CDR1 SGDLS and CDR2 YYNGEE. V is reduced by 0 bases and J by 4 bases, leaving a spacing of 14 bases between them. From cysteine to phenylalanine, the CDR3 is 16 amino acids long. The DNA shown is the 48-base CDR3, in frame from base 1.